Sequencing of this T cell receptor beta chain was carried out in a study of PD-L1 blockade in urothelial cancer. Study summary: About 85% of the 29 patients were men whose urothelial cancer was bladder-origin. In terms of prior chemotherapy, patients had received 0 to 3 regimens.

CDR3 length: 16 amino acids. Germline V CDR1 and CDR2: LGHNA, YNFKEQ. Deletions cut 0 bases from V and 0 bases from J, with 12 bases between. This clone was recorded only once. Measured with immunoSEQ multiplex PCR; TCRdb has only the in-frame clones, and not every one. This sample carries roughly 39,000 clones, roughly nine tenths of them seen once, and the ten largest clones take approximately 11%. Time point described: pretreatment peripheral blood. Patients suffered from locally advanced or metastatic urothelial carcinoma. Individual patients had between 1 and 8 samples, taken pretreatment and on-treatment.

The chain couples TRBV4-2 to TRBJ2-7, with D possibly matching TRBD2 (6 bases). This clonotype was obtained from a woman between 55 and 75 years old with urothelial cancer. The input for sequencing was PBMCs, taken around atezolizumab (anti-PD-L1) treatment. The CDR3 region has the DNA TGTGCCAGCAGCCAAGATCTCCGGGGACTCTCCTACGAGCAGTACTTC. Encoded protein: CASSQDLRGLSYEQYF.